This is a list of T cell receptor beta chains from one sample in a study of control samples from healthy donors and cancer patients. Here immunoSEQ multiplex PCR was the method, and the copy in TCRdb shows in-frame clones only, minus some. The repertoire has about 170,000 clones, around nine tenths of them found once; the top ten carry 9.5% to 15%. The sample comprised blood. These receptors came from a man aged 25 to 45 in good health. Each CDR3 is given with its conserved first and last residue. The order of the fields is V gene, J gene, CDR3 protein.

>TRBV5-5|TRBJ2-7
CASSLGLASYEQYF
>TRBV10-3|TRBJ1-2
CAIGLQSSYGYTF
>TRBV29-1|TRBJ1-1
CSVEGPPAFF
>TRBV3-1/TRBV3-2|TRBJ2-3
CASSQEGLPTDTQYF
>TRBV18|TRBJ2-7
CASSPAGGEQYF
>TRBV11-2|TRBJ2-2
CASRPTSGSVAGELFF
>TRBV4-2|TRBJ2-7
CASSQELASTYEQYF
>TRBV5-4|TRBJ1-2
CASSRDPNYGYTF
>TRBV25-1|TRBJ1-1
CASRTGANTEAFF
>TRBV28|TRBJ2-1
CASSPWRASDNEQFF
>TRBV5-8|TRBJ1-4
CANLPLETTNEKLFF
>TRBV7-2|TRBJ2-6
CASTASRVSGANVLTF
>TRBV5-6|TRBJ2-2
CASSLGGTRGIGELFF
>TRBV7-9|TRBJ1-2
CASSYMTGTGNYGYTF